There are many counts of the clone carrying this T cell receptor (beta chain). The target antigen is unknown. The TCR cDNA carried a universal primer site and UMIs from 5'RACE template switching. TCRdb passed the 5' RACE reads through MiXCR, listing each CDR3 protein once. This sample has tens of thousands of distinct CDR3 sequences, with 7.3% found just once. Germline CDR1 reads SGHTA; CDR2 reads FQGNSA. The length of the CDR3 is 12 residues. V dropped 5 bases and J dropped 6 bases, with 8 bases sitting between them. The data were taken from a study of T cells after yellow fever vaccination. The study's findings and limits: There was a possibility that FACS-sorted repertoires contained abundant clonotypes contaminating from the bulk population. The study found a weaker secondary response that peaked faster, day 5 versus 15. Once the booster was given, most primary-vaccination clones reappeared, at about 96% for CD4 and approximately 88% for CD8.

The specimen was CD8+ T cells sorted from PBMCs, collected 10 days after the first yellow fever vaccination. The rearrangement links TRBV7-2 to TRBJ2-1; D is ambiguous. The sequence derives from a young man who received the YFV17D yellow fever vaccine. The CDR3 loop reads CASSGRSNEQFF. CDR3 coding DNA: TGTGCCAGCAGCGGAAGGTCCAATGAGCAGTTCTTC.